Described below is a single T cell receptor (beta chain) sequence and its context. Measured with immunoSEQ multiplex PCR; TCRdb has only the in-frame clones, and not every one. The data show hundreds of thousands of clones, 83% seen once. The data belong to a study of blood T cell repertoires in COVID-19. About the research overall: T cells, B-cell-depleted T cells, or PBMCs supplied cDNA or gDNA.

The length of the CDR3 is 15 residues. J lost 5 bases, V lost 5 bases, and 6 bases had no gene match. Germline loops: CDR1 LNHDA, CDR2 SQIVND (reference sequence). This sequence originates from a woman aged 45-65 years with acute or convalescent COVID-19. Material for sequencing was peripheral blood. The V call is TRBV19, the J call TRBJ2-2; 9 nucleotides match TRBD1. The CDR3 DNA sequence: TGTGCCAGTAGTGCGGACAGGGGTAGGACCGGGGAGCTGTTTTTT. Encoded protein: CASSADRGRTGELFF.